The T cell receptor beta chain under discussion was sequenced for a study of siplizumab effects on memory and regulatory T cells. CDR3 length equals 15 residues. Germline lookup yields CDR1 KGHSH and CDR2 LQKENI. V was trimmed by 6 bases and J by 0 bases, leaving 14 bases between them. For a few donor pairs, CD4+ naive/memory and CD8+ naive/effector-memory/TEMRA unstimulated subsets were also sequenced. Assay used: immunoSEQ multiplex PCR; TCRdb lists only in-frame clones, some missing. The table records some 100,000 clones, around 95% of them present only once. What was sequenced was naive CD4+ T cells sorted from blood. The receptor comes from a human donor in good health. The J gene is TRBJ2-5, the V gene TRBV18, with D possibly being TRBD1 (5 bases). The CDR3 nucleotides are TGTGCCAGCTCCCCCCTGACAGCGTACCAAGAGACCCAGTACTTC. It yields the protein CASSPLTAYQETQYF.